This TCR beta chain was profiled in a study of T cells in Graves' hyperthyroidism and ophthalmopathy. Across the whole study: Peripheral blood was secured at the point of initial diagnosis, before any treatment.

TCR beta CDR3 regions were amplified from RNA transcripts. HTBI primers were employed in a first-round RT-PCR of the TCR CDR3. TCRdb itself ran the multiplex PCR reads through MiXCR, one entry per CDR3 protein. The sample records 700,000 or so distinct CDR3 sequences, around 17% being singletons. The V gene's germline CDR1 is SGHTA and CDR2 FQGNSA. The CDR3 length is 14 residues. Trimming took 4 bases from V and 1 from J, leaving 10 bases between them. Aged 18 to 65, the patients had hyperthyroidism that was newly diagnosed and had lasted under 2 months. Note on this clonotype: The target antigen is unknown.

Study-wide findings and caveats: Before onset, ophthalmopathy was predicted by the model a median approximately 6.5 months earlier. Most expanded thyroid clonotypes above 0.001 also appeared in blood.

Sequencing used blood. J is TRBJ1-1 and V is TRBV7-2; TRBD1 might be the D (5 bases). The TCR originated in a man aged 18 to 30 with Graves' hyperthyroidism. In DNA form, the CDR3 reads TGTGCCAGCAGCTCCGGGGCGAGGAACACTGAAGCTTTCTTT. Its protein is CASSSGARNTEAFF.